This T cell receptor (beta chain) was identified during a study of molecular identifiers for immune sequencing clone quantification. Sorted cells numbering about 20,000 to 1,000,000, with 10%, 30% or 50% RNA, yielded the naive CD8 libraries. TCRdb re-analysed the PCR reads in MiXCR, keeping a single row per CDR3 protein. The sample consists of some 65,000 distinct CDR3 sequences, approximately 18% of them appearing once. This clonotype showed up many times. Trimming cost V 0 bases and J 5 bases, with 14 bases left between them. The germline V gene has CDR1 ENHRY and CDR2 SYGVKD. The CDR3 runs 16 residues.

The specimen was naive CD8+ T cells from blood, with Jurkat cell RNA spiked in. The subset denotes: FACS-sorted CD8+CD4-CCR7+CD45RA+ naive T cells. The receptor comes from a human donor in good health. Some libraries in this study had Jurkat cell RNA spiked in. The rearrangement links TRBV10-3 to TRBJ1-3; D is possibly TRBD1 (6 bases). In DNA form, the CDR3 reads TGTGCCATCAGTGAGTCTCCCGGGACAAGCCGAAACACCATATATTTT. Amino acid sequence: CAISESPGTSRNTIYF.